This T cell receptor (beta chain) was profiled in a study of neoadjuvant anti-PD-1 for oral cavity cancer. Study context: Before surgery, most patients got three to four biweekly 3 mg/kg nivolumab doses. Findings and limits, study-wide: Each response group had just a few patients in TCR analyses.

Stage II-IVA oral cavity squamous cell carcinoma was new and untreated by systemic or radiation therapy. Analysis of PBMCs was direct, with no culture step. Produced via immunoSEQ multiplex PCR; TCRdb's table is partial and in-frame only. The data show around 14,000 clones, 70% to 80% seen once. The CDR3 totals 12 residues. J lost 4 bases, V lost 7 bases, and 5 bases had no gene match. Germline lookup yields CDR1 SQVTM and CDR2 ANQGSEA. For this clone: Its specificity is not known.

The receptor comes from a person aged 35-80 years with oral cavity squamous cell carcinoma. The chain combines TRBV29-1 with TRBJ1-1; 8 nucleotides align to TRBD1. Sequenced material: PBMCs, taken before nivolumab (anti-PD-1) treatment. This CDR3 is CSGNTGGTEAFF. In DNA, the CDR3 is TGCAGCGGAAACACAGGGGGCACTGAAGCTTTCTTT.